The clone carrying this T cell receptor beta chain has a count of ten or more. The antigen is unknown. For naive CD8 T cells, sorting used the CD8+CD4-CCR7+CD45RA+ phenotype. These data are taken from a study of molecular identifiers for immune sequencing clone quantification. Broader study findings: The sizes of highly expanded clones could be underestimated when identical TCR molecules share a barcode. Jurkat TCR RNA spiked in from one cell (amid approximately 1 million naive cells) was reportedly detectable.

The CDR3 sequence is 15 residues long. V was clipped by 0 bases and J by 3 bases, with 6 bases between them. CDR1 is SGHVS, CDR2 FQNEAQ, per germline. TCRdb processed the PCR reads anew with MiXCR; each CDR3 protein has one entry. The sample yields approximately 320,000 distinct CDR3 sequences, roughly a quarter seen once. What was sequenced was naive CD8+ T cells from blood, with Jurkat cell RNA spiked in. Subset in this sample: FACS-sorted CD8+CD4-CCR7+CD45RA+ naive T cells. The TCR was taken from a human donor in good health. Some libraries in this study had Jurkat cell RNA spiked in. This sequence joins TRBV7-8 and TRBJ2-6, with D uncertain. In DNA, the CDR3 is TGTGCCAGCAGCTTAGCCGGGTATGGGGCCAACGTCCTGACTTTC. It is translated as CASSLAGYGANVLTF.